These 29 T cell receptor beta chains were all obtained from the same sample, sequenced in a study of OX40 agonist ivuxolimab in advanced cancers. Assay: immunoSEQ multiplex PCR; the TCRdb copy retains only in-frame clones and omits some. The data contain tens of thousands of clones, less than 95% of them singletons. The sample in question was CD4+ or CD8+ T cells sorted from blood, obtained in a trial of the OX40 agonist ivuxolimab. The receptors shown here come from an adult with an advanced solid tumor such as melanoma, head and neck, liver or kidney cancer.

This sequence joins TRBV10-3 and TRBJ2-5; 7 bases are a match to TRBD2. The better agreement between TRBJ2-7 and the DNA end casts doubt on the J call. Germline loops: CDR1 ENHRY, CDR2 SYGVKD. CDR3 length: 16 amino acids. In DNA, the CDR3 is TGTGCCATCAGTGCTGATATAGCGGGTGGCTCCTACGAGCAGTACTTC. Protein product: CAISADIAGGSYEQYF.

The genes are TRBV9 and TRBJ1-1; 9 positions agree with TRBD1. This CDR3 spans 15 amino acids. Germline V lookup: CDR1 SGDLS, CDR2 YYNGEE. After removal of 2 bases from V and 5 bases from J, the junction contained 7 bases not matched to a gene. CDR3 loop: CASSVGTGSTTEAFF. CDR3 DNA sequence: TGTGCCAGCAGCGTGGGGACAGGGTCGACGACTGAAGCTTTCTTT. Complete variable domain (other parts from reference TRBV9 and TRBJ1-1): DSGVTQTPKHLITATGQRVTLRCSPRSGDLSVYWYQQSLDQGLQFLIQYYNGEERAKGNILERFSAQQFPDLHSELNLSSLELGDSALYFCASSVGTGSTTEAFFGQGTRLTVV.

This chain joins TRBV7-2 and TRBJ2-3, with TRBD2 matching over 10 bases. The CDR3 spans 17 residues. V lost 5 bases to trimming and J lost 4 bases; unmatched junction nucleotides: 12. CDR1 and CDR2 from the germline V gene are SGHTA and FQGNSA. CDR3 coding DNA: TGTGCCAGCAGCCCAGGGGCTAGCGGGAGCGGGGCAGATACGCAGTATTTT. Its translation: CASSPGASGSGADTQYF.

V and J are TRBV19 and TRBJ1-6, with a possible D match to TRBD1 (5 bases). The CDR3 length is 14 residues. Germline CDR1 LNHDA, CDR2 SQIVND (reference sequence). Deletions cut 4 bases from V and 6 bases from J, with 10 bases between. CDR3 loop: CASSKGPSNSPLHF. The CDR3 DNA reads TGTGCCAGTAGTAAGGGACCGTCTAATTCACCCCTCCACTTT.

The chain combines TRBV18 with TRBJ1-2; D unclear. The CDR3 consists of 14 residues. Germline CDR1 KGHSH, CDR2 LQKENI. Trimming pared 5 bases from V and 2 bases from J, leaving 12 bases between. The CDR3 bases are TGTGCCAGCTCAAACTCGGACGGGAACTATGGCTACACCTTC. This translates into CASSNSDGNYGYTF.

This clone was detected a few times. CDR3 loop: CASSRTGTQSNQPQHF. Here the CDR3 DNA reads TGTGCCAGCAGCAGGACCGGGACACAGAGCAATCAGCCCCAGCATTTT. This rearrangement joins TRBV2 to TRBJ1-5; TRBD1 might be the D (6 bases). With 6 bases removed from V and 1 base from J, the gap between germline ends came to 16 bases. The CDR3 is made up of 16 amino acids. Per the germline V gene, CDR1 is SNHLY and CDR2 is FYNNEI.

V usage is TRBV5-1 and J usage is TRBJ2-3, with 14 bases that match TRBD2. This CDR3 comprises 18 residues. CDR1 is SGHRS and CDR2 is YFSETQ in the germline V gene. V lost 4 bases, J lost 1 base, and 8 bases stayed unmatched. CDR3 loop: CASSVGTSGRMGTDTQYF. The CDR3 region has the DNA TGCGCCAGCAGCGTCGGGACTAGCGGGAGAATGGGCACAGATACGCAGTATTTT.

This sequence joins TRBV6-1 and TRBJ2-7; 11 nucleotides line up with TRBD2. Germline V lookup: CDR1 MNHNS, CDR2 SASEGT. The CDR3 spans 15 residues. Trimming cost V 3 bases and J 4 bases; bases outside gene matches: 5. CDR3 bases: TGTGCCAGCAGTGACCCTAGCGGGAGGATGTACGAGCAGTACTTC. Translating gives CASSDPSGRMYEQYF.

J is TRBJ2-1 and V is TRBV19, with TRBD2 identical over 14 bases. V shed 8 bases, J shed 0 bases, and the junction held 9 bases outside the gene matches. The germline gives CDR1 LNHDA, CDR2 SQIVND (reference sequence). This CDR3 contains 18 residues. CDR3 coding DNA: TGTGCCAGTCGAGGGGGACTAGCGGGGGTTAGCTCCTACAATGAGCAGTTCTTC. Its translation: CASRGGLAGVSSYNEQFF.

The V and J genes are TRBV2 and TRBJ2-3; D not certain. The CDR3 contains 15 residues. V was cut by 5 bases and J by 3 bases, with 15 bases left in between. Germline lookup yields CDR1 SNHLY and CDR2 FYNNEI. CDR3 bases: TGTGCCAGCAGTCTTCTGACACCACCGACAGATACGCAGTATTTT. Translated: CASSLLTPPTDTQYF.

The chain recombines TRBV6-4 with TRBJ1-4; 9 bases match TRBD1. J gave up 6 bases and V 5 bases, and 4 bases lay outside the gene matches. The CDR3 length is 14 residues. CDR1 and CDR2 (germline): MRHNA, SNTAGT. DNA of the CDR3: TGTGCCAGCAGTCCGGGACAGGGTGATGAAAAACTGTTTTTT. Translation: CASSPGQGDEKLFF.

The chain employs TRBV19 and TRBJ2-5; D assignment may be TRBD1 or TRBD2 (7 bases each). The V gene lost 4 bases and the J gene lost 4 bases, with 13 bases spanning the gap. Germline CDR1 LNHDA, CDR2 SQIVND (reference sequence). This CDR3 is built from 14 residues. This CDR3 is CASSRQGGRETQYF. The CDR3 DNA is TGTGCCAGTAGTAGACAGGGAGGGAGAGAGACCCAGTACTTC.

The J gene is TRBJ1-1, the V gene TRBV5-3; perhaps TRBD1 as D (6 bases). TRBV5-3 is known as an ORF, though its function is uncertain. Trimming removed 2 bases from V and 1 base from J, with 9 bases in between. The length of the CDR3 is 14 residues. This CDR3 is CARSFPGQNTEAFF. The CDR3 bases are TGTGCCAGAAGCTTCCCGGGACAGAACACTGAAGCTTTCTTT.

V is TRBV6-6 and J is TRBJ1-5, with D unclear. The V and J ends lost 2 bases and 0 bases respectively, with 11 bases between them. Looked up from germline, CDR1 is MNHNY and CDR2 is SVGAGI (reference sequence). The CDR3 contains 16 residues. CDR3 protein: CASSYGSELSNQPQHF. CDR3 sequence (DNA): TGTGCCAGCAGTTACGGTTCGGAACTTAGCAATCAGCCCCAGCATTTT.

The rearrangement uses TRBV4-1 and TRBJ2-6, with D possibly being TRBD1 (6 bases). This CDR3 spans 17 amino acids. Per germline, CDR1 MGHRA and CDR2 YSYEKL. Between the trimmed V and J ends, which lost 1 base and 0 bases, there was a span of 10 bases. The chain's CDR3 is CASSQALGASGANVLTF. In DNA, the CDR3 is TGCGCCAGCAGCCAAGCTCTGGGGGCCTCTGGGGCCAACGTCCTGACTTTC.

The V and J genes are TRBV7-9 and TRBJ2-7, with 13 positions matching TRBD2. The germline CDR1 and CDR2 sequences are SEHNR and FQNEAQ (reference sequence). The CDR3 extends over 16 amino acids. Germline trimming cut 3 bases from V and 3 bases from J; bases unmatched to any gene: 5. CDR3 loop: CASSFSGTSGDYEQYF. The CDR3 DNA reads as TGTGCCAGCAGCTTTTCCGGGACTAGCGGGGACTACGAGCAGTACTTC.

The genes are TRBV6-5 and TRBJ2-5, with a weak D call TRBD2 (6 bases). The CDR3 extends over 13 amino acids. CDR1 is MNHEY and CDR2 is SVGAGI in the germline V gene. V was shortened by 1 base and J by 4 bases, with 7 bases between the two germline ends. The CDR3 DNA is TGTGCCAGCAGTTACTACGGGAGAGAGACCCAGTACTTC. The encoded protein is CASSYYGRETQYF.

The chain has TRBV7-2 and TRBJ2-5, with D possibly being TRBD1 (5 bases). Germline CDR1 and CDR2: SGHTA and FQGNSA. CDR3 length: 13 amino acids. Deletions cut 3 bases from V and 4 bases from J, with 9 bases between. CDR3 sequence reads: CASSFQGAETQYF. CDR3 in DNA: TGTGCCAGCAGCTTCCAGGGTGCAGAGACCCAGTACTTC.

V is TRBV5-1 and J is TRBJ2-7; 10 bases match TRBD1. The CDR3 spans 15 residues. The V gene's germline CDR1 is SGHRS and CDR2 YFSETQ. V lost 4 bases, J lost 1 base, and 5 bases stayed unmatched. In DNA form, the CDR3 reads TGCGCCAGCAGCGTCACGGGACAGGGGTCCTACGAGCAGTACTTC. Translation gives CASSVTGQGSYEQYF.

V usage is TRBV19 and J usage is TRBJ2-7; no firm D call. Germline V gene data show CDR1 as LNHDA and CDR2 as SQIVND (reference sequence). This CDR3 region has 13 residues. V was pared by 1 base and J by 3 bases, with 7 bases between. CDR3 DNA sequence: TGTGCCAGTAGTATAGCGGTCAACTACGAGCAGTACTTC. It yields the protein CASSIAVNYEQYF.

The gene calls are TRBV2 and TRBJ2-7; 7 bases are shared with TRBD2. Germline lookup yields CDR1 SNHLY and CDR2 FYNNEI. Trimming removed 8 bases from V and 2 bases from J; junction bases left unmatched: 9. The CDR3 covers 14 residues. CDR3 nucleotide sequence: TGTGCCAGCGGCACCGGGACTACTACCTACGAGCAGTACTTC. This translates into CASGTGTTTYEQYF.

The chain is built from TRBV6-5 and TRBJ1-4, with a weak D call TRBD1 (5 bases). The germline gives CDR1 MNHEY, CDR2 SVGAGI. The CDR3 length is 16 residues. Deletions cut 4 bases from V and 7 bases from J, with 19 bases between. CDR3 loop: CASSFRTRGTGEKLFF. The CDR3 bases are TGTGCCAGCAGTTTCCGGACCCGGGGGACGGGTGAAAAACTGTTTTTT.

The chain has TRBV6-1 and TRBJ1-1, with D uncertain. The CDR3 is 15 residues long. Germline loops: CDR1 MNHNS, CDR2 SASEGT. The V end lost 10 bases, the J end lost 5 bases, and 23 bases lay between the germline ends. This CDR3 is CATWIGWTSGTEAFF. The CDR3 bases are TGTGCCACCTGGATAGGTTGGACGTCGGGTACTGAAGCTTTCTTT.

V usage is TRBV30 and J usage is TRBJ1-1; possible D gene TRBD1, 6 bases. CDR1 is GTSNPN, CDR2 SVGIG, per germline (reference sequence). V gave up 3 bases and J gave up 2 bases, with 13 bases separating them. The CDR3 runs 14 residues. CDR3 DNA: TGTGCCTGGAGCAGGCAGGGGATTAACACTGAAGCTTTCTTT. It specifies CAWSRQGINTEAFF.

In its sample, this clone was seen a few times. The rearrangement joins TRBV5-1 to TRBJ2-1, with 10 positions matching TRBD2. V gave up 2 bases and J gave up 4 bases; unmatched junction bases: 9. CDR1 is SGHRS and CDR2 is YFSETQ in the germline V gene. The length of the CDR3 is 17 residues. CDR3 sequence: CASSFNLAGAKYNEQFF. The CDR3 coding sequence is TGCGCCAGCAGCTTTAATCTAGCGGGAGCGAAATACAATGAGCAGTTCTTC.

In this sample, this clone turned up once. This sequence joins TRBV7-2 and TRBJ2-3; D possibly corresponds to TRBD2 (5 bases). The V and J ends lost 0 bases and 3 bases respectively, with 10 bases between them. From germline, CDR1 is SGHTA and CDR2 FQGNSA. The CDR3 totals 15 residues. The CDR3 loop is CASSLASVGTDTQYF. CDR3 sequence (DNA): TGTGCCAGCAGCTTAGCTAGCGTAGGAACAGATACGCAGTATTTT.

V and J are TRBV19 and TRBJ2-1, with D tentatively TRBD2 (6 bases). The CDR3 is 15 residues long. Germline loops: CDR1 LNHDA, CDR2 SQIVND (reference sequence). The V and J ends lost 5 bases and 10 bases respectively, with 21 bases between them. CDR3 protein: CASSVSGTSSGEQFF. Written as DNA, the CDR3 is TGTGCCAGTAGTGTTTCCGGGACTTCCTCCGGGGAGCAGTTCTTC.

V is TRBV28 and J is TRBJ2-2; tentative D call: TRBD2 (6 bases). The CDR3 is 15 amino acids. Germline CDR1 reads MDHEN; CDR2 reads SYDVKM. V was shortened by 2 bases and J by 0 bases, with 7 bases between the two germline ends. DNA of the CDR3: TGTGCCAGCAGTTTAGGCGGGACGAACACCGGGGAGCTGTTTTTT. Amino acid sequence: CASSLGGTNTGELFF.

This clone was observed a handful of times. The chain employs TRBV10-3 and TRBJ1-4; tentative D call: TRBD1 (5 bases). The V end was cut by 1 base, the J end by 5 bases, with 14 bases between. The CDR3 length is 16 residues. Germline V lookup: CDR1 ENHRY, CDR2 SYGVKD. DNA for the CDR3: TGTGCCATCAGTGAGTTTCAGGGACTGCAGAATGAAAAACTGTTTTTT. This codes for CAISEFQGLQNEKLFF.